The clone carrying this T cell receptor (beta chain) was picked up a small number of times. Its antigen is undetermined. The CDR3 sequence is 12 residues long. Germline V gene sequence: CDR1 DFQATT, CDR2 SNEGSKA (reference sequence). The germline V and J ends were trimmed by 3 bases and 3 bases, with 9 bases remaining between them. The data derive from a study of CD8 T cells in ankylosing spondylitis. Study-wide findings and caveats: Researchers report that disease-linked clones proved CD8+ and relatively rare in peripheral blood. According to the report, clones linked to the disease were significantly enriched in matched synovial fluid samples taken from ankylosing spondylitis patients. Ankylosing spondylitis blood appeared to carry a characteristic TCR beta motif of eight or nine highly homologous variants. Prior literature has documented some motif variants in synovial fluid and blood from reactive arthritis.

Libraries of TCR beta came from quantitative 5'-RACE with molecular barcodes. TCRdb reprocessed the 5' RACE reads with MiXCR, giving one entry per CDR3 protein. Of 750,000 to 850,000 distinct CDR3 sequences detected, about 12% appear once; the ten largest clones hold 0.51%. The specimen was blood, either unsorted or a sorted T cell fraction (not recorded which). This clonotype was sampled from a male donor with ankylosing spondylitis. The rearrangement links TRBV20-1 to TRBJ2-7; D call uncertain. The CDR3 region has the DNA TGCAGTGCTAGTACGACAAACTACGAGCAGTACTTC. Its protein is CSASTTNYEQYF.